Listed below are T cell receptor beta chains from one sample, sequenced in a study of shared clonotypes between healthy human individuals. Data came from immunoSEQ multiplex PCR; TCRdb stores just in-frame clones and leaves some out. The data show approximately 2,000,000 clones, with 85% to 95% seen just once and about 0.41% held by the top ten. Material: naive CD4+ T cells from PBMCs. The source of these receptors is a man aged 18 to 35 in good health. Some clones in this sample may be carry-over from other donors' samples. The CDR3 runs from the conserved cysteine through the conserved F or W. A D gene is named only where the DNA matches it firmly.

TRBD1	TRBV9	TRBJ2-3	TGTGCCAGCAGCCCACAGGACAGGGGCGGTGAAGATACGCAGTATTTT	CASSPQDRGGEDTQYF
.	TRBV28	TRBJ1-1	TGTGCCAGCAGTTTATATACCCGGGGCGTCGACTCAGCTTTCTTT	CASSLYTRGVDSAFF
TRBD1	TRBV5-1	TRBJ1-5	TGCGCCAGCAGCTTACAGGGGGCGGATCAGCCCCAGCATTTT	CASSLQGADQPQHF
.	TRBV5-4	TRBJ1-1	TGTGCCATCCATCACCCTGGGTCGGGTGAAGCTTTCTTT	CAIHHPGSGEAFF
TRBD2	TRBV11-1	TRBJ2-1	TGTGCCAGCAGCGCCGGGACTAGCGGACACAATGAGCAGTTCTTC	CASSAGTSGHNEQFF
TRBD1	TRBV7-2	TRBJ2-7	TGTGCCAGCAGAAAACAGGGGGCGAGCTCCTACGAGCAGTACTTC	CASRKQGASSYEQYF
.	TRBV6-6	TRBJ1-1	TGTGCCAGCCGAGACGGGGCAGGGTCCACTGAAGCTTTCTTT	CASRDGAGSTEAFF
TRBD2	TRBV11-2	TRBJ2-4	TGTGCCAGCAGCTTAATACCAGCGGGAGGAGTGGCCAAAAACATTCAGTACTTC	CASSLIPAGGVAKNIQYF
TRBD1	TRBV13	TRBJ2-2	TGTGCCAGTCACAGGGGAAACACCGGGGAGCTGTTTTTT	CASHRGNTGELFF
.	TRBV7-3	TRBJ2-2	TGTGCCAGCAGCTTACAACGGGCGGGCCCGAACACCGGGGAGCTGTTTTTT	CASSLQRAGPNTGELFF
.	TRBV2	TRBJ2-5	TGTGCCAGCAGACCCGTAAGCGGCCAAGAGACCCAGTACTTC	CASRPVSGQETQYF
.	TRBV2	TRBJ1-4	TGTGCCAGCGCCCAGGGCCCGGCGGGAAAACTGTTTTTT	CASAQGPAGKLFF
.	TRBV28	TRBJ1-1	TGTGCCAGCAGTTTGTGGCAGAACACTGAAGCTTTCTTT	CASSLWQNTEAFF
TRBD1	TRBV28	TRBJ1-2	TGTGCCAGCAGAACGACAGGGAACTATGGCTACACCTTC	CASRTTGNYGYTF
TRBD1	TRBV7-2	TRBJ2-1	TGTGCCAGCAGCCCTACAGGGGGCGGTTACAATGAGCAGTTCTTC	CASSPTGGGYNEQFF
.	TRBV9	TRBJ1-2	TGTGCCAGCAGCGTATCAGGCAACTATGGCTACACCTTC	CASSVSGNYGYTF